The clone carrying this T cell receptor (beta chain) was picked up many times. Its antigen is as yet unknown. Each 20-30 mg portion of unsorted bulk tissue served as the source for co-extraction of RNA and DNA. Separate regions, five per tumor, were sampled. Germline CDR1 ENHRY, CDR2 SYGVKD. V dropped 6 bases and J dropped 8; count of bases not matched to a gene: 6. This CDR3 contains 13 residues. The data belong to a study of tumor-infiltrating lymphocytes in primary liver carcinoma. Whole-study findings and limits: Only about 8-25% of top clones spanned all five tumor regions.

TCR beta cDNA was reverse-transcribed from 450 to 500 ng of total RNA. The reaction used a constant-region primer and ProtoScript II reverse transcriptase. Researchers made the TCR beta libraries by running three nested multiplex PCR rounds with slightly modified ARM-PCR. Primers for the first two PCR rounds were TRBV1-TRBV30 forward primers and a C-beta reverse primer (approximately 10 cycles per round). TCRdb re-analysed the multiplex PCR reads in MiXCR, keeping a single row per CDR3 protein. The sample lists more than 95,000 distinct CDR3 sequences, approximately 78% occurring once. This sequence joins TRBV10-3 and TRBJ1-5, with 8 positions matching TRBD1. Sample: liver tumor tissue from sampling region 3. Specified subset: tumor region T3, left-lateral pole. The TCR sequence derives from a man in his forties with primary liver carcinoma and hepatitis B virus infection. The CDR3 DNA is TGTGCCATCAGACAGGGGGAGGCGAAGCCCCAGCATTTT. Protein product: CAIRQGEAKPQHF.